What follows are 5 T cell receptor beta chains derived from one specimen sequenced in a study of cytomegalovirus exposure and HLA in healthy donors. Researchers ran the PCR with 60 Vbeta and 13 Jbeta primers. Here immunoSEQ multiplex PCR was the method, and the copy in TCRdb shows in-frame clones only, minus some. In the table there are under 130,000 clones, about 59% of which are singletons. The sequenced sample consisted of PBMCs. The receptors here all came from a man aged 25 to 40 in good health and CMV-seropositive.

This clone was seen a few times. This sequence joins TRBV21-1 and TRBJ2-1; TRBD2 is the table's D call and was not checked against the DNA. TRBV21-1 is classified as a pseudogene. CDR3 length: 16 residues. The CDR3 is CAPRRLAGGPYNEQFF. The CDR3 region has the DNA TGTGCCCCCAGGCGACTAGCGGGGGGCCCTTACAATGAGCAGTTCTTC.

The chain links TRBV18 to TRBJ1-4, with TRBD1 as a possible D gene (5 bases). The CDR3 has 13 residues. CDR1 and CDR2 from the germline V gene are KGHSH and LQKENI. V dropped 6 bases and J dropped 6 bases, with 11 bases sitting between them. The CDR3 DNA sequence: TGTGCCAGCTCGCCCGACAGTTATGAAAAACTGTTTTTT. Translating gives CASSPDSYEKLFF. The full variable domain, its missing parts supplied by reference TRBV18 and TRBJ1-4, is NAGVMQNPRHLVRRRGQEARLRCSPMKGHSHVYWYRQLPEEGLKFMVYLQKENIIDESGMPKERFSAEFPKEGPSILRIQQVVRGDSAAYFCASSPDSYEKLFFGSGTQLSVL.

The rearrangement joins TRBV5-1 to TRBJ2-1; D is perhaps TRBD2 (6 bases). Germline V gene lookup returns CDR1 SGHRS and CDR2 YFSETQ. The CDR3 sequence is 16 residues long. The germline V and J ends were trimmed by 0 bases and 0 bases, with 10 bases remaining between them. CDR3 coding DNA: TGCGCCAGCAGCTTGGTTGCGGGGACCTCCTACAATGAGCAGTTCTTC. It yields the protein CASSLVAGTSYNEQFF. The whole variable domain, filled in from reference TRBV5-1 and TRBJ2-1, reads KAGVTQTPRYLIKTRGQQVTLSCSPISGHRSVSWYQQTPGQGLQFLFEYFSETQRNKGNFPGRFSGRQFSNSRSEMNVSTLELGDSALYLCASSLVAGTSYNEQFFGPGTRLTVL.

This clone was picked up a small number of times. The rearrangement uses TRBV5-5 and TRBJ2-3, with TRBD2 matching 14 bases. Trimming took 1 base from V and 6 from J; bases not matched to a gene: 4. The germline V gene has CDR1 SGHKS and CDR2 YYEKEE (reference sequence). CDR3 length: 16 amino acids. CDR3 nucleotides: TGTGCCAGCAGCTTGCGGACTAGCGGGGGGCGGGATACGCAGTATTTT. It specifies CASSLRTSGGRDTQYF.

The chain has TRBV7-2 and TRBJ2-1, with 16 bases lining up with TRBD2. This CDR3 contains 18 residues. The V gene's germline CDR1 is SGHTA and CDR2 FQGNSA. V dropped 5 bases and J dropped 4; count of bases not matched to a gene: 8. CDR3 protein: CASSPGLAGGSRYNEQFF. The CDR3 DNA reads TGTGCCAGCAGCCCGGGACTAGCGGGGGGGTCGAGGTACAATGAGCAGTTCTTC.